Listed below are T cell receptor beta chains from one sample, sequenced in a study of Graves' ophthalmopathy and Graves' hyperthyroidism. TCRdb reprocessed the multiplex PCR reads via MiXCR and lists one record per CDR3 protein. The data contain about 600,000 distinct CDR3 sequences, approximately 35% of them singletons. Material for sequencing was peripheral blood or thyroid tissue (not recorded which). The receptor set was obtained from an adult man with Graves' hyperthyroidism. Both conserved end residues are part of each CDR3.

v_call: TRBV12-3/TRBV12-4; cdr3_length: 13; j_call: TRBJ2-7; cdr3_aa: CASTRVPGVEQYF
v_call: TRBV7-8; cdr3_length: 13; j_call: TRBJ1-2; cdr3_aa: CASSLGGDDGYTF
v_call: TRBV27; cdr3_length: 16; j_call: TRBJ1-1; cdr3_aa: CASSPHHRALNTEAFF
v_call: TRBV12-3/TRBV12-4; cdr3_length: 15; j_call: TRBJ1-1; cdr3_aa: CASSPLGGAGTEAFF
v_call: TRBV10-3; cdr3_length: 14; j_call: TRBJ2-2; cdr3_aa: CAWKSQGGSGELFF
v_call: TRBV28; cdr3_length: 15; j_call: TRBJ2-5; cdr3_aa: CASSLLPRVQETQYF
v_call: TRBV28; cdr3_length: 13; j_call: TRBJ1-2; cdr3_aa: CASREGQRDFHTF
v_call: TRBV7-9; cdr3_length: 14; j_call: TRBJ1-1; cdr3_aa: CASSSGQGRAEAFF
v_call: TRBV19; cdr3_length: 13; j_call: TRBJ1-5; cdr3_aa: CASPGALNQPQHF
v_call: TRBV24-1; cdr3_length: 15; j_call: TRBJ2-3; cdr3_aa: CATGGGQGSEDTQYF
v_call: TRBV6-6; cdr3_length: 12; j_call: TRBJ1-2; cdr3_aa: CASSYDRQGYTF
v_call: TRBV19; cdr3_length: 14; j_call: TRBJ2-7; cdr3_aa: CASSPGTEPYEQYF
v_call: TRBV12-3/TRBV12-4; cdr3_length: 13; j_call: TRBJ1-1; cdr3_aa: CASSFEGQFEAFF
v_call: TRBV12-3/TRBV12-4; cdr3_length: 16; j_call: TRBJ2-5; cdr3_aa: CASSLEVGPEQETQYF
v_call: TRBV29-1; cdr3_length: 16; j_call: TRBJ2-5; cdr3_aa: CSVTNEGLADQETQYF
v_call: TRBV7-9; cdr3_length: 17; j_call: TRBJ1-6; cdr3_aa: CASSSHDLQGANSPLHF
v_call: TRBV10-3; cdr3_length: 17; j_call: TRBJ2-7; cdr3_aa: CAISESFLAGGSYEQYF
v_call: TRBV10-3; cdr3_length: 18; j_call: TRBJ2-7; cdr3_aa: CAIAYREVVRQGSLEQYF
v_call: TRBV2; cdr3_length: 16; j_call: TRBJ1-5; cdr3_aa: CASSSRQVNSNQPQHF
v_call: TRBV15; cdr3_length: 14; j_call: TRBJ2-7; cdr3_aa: CATRAAGGSYEQYF
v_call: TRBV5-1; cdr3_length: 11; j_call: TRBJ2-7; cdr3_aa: CASTFNGEQYF
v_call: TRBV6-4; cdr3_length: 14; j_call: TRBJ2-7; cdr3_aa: CASSPQGLAYEQYF
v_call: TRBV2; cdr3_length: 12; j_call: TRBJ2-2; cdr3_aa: CASRASPGELFF
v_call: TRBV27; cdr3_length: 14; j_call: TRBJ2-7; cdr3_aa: CASSLSRARAEQYF